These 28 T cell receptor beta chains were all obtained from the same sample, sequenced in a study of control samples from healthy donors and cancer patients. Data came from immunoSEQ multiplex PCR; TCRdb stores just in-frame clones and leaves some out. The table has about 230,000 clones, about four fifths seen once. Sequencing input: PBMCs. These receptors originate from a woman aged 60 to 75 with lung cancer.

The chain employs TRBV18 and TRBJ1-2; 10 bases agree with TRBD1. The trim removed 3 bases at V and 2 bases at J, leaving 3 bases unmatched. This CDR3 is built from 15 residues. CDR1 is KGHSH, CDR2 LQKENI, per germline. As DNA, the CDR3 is TGTGCCAGCTCACCTTCGGGACAGGGGAACTATGGCTACACCTTC. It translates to CASSPSGQGNYGYTF.

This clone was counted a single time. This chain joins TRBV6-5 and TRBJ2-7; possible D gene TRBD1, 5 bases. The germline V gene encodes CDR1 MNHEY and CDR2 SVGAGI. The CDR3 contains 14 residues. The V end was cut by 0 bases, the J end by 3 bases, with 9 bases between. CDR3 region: CASSYSTASYEQYF. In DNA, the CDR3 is TGTGCCAGCAGTTACTCGACAGCAAGCTACGAGCAGTACTTC.

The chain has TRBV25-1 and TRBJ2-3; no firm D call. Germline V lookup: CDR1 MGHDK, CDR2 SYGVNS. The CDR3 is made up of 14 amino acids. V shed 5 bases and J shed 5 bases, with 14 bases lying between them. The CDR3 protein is CASSPRLPGDTQYF. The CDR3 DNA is TGTGCCAGCAGTCCCCGACTGCCCGGAGATACGCAGTATTTT.

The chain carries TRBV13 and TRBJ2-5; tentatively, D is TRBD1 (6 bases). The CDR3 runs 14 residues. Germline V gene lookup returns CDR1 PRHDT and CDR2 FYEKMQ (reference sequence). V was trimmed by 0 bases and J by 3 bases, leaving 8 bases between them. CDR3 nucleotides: TGTGCCAGCAGCTTAGGCCGACAGGAAGAGACCCAGTACTTC. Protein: CASSLGRQEETQYF.

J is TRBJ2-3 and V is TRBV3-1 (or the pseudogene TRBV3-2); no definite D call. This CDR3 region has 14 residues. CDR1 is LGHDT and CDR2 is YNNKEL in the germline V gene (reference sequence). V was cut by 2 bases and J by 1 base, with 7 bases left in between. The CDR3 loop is CASSQQTGTDTQYF. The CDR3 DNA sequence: TGTGCCAGCAGCCAACAAACAGGCACAGATACGCAGTATTTT.

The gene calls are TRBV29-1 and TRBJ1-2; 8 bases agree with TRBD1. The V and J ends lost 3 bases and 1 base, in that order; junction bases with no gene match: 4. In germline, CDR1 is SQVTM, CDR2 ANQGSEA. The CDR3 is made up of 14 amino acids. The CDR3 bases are TGCAGCGTTGACTCAGGACAGGGTAACTATGGCTACACCTTC. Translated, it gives CSVDSGQGNYGYTF.

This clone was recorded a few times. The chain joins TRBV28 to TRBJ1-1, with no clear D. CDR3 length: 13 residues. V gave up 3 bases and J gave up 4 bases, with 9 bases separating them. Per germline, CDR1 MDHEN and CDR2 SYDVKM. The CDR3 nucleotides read TGTGCCAGCAGTTTTTACGGCGGCACTGAAGCTTTCTTT. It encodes CASSFYGGTEAFF.

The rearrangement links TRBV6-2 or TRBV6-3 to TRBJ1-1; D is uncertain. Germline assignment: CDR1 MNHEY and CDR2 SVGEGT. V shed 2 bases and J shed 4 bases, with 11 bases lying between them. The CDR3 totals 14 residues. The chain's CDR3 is CASSYGIAGTEAFF. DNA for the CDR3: TGTGCCAGCAGTTACGGGATAGCGGGCACTGAAGCTTTCTTT.

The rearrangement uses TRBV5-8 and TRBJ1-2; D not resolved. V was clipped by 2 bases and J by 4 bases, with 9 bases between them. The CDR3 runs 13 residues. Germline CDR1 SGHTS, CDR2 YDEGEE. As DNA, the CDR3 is TGTGCCAGCAGCTTTCGGCAAACCTATGGCTACACCTTC. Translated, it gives CASSFRQTYGYTF.

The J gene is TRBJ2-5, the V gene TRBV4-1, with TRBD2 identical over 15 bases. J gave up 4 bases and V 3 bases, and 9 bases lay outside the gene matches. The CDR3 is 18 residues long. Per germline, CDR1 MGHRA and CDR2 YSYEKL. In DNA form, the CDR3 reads TGCGCCAGCAGCCAGGAAGGACTAGCGGGGGGGATGGGAGAGACCCAGTACTTC. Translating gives CASSQEGLAGGMGETQYF.

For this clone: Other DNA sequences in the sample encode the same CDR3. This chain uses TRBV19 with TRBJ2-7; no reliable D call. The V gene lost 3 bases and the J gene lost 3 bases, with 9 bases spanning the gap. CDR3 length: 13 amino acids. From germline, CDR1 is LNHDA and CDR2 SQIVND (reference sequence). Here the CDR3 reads CASSIGRSYEQYF. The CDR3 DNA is TGTGCCAGTAGTATTGGTCGCAGCTACGAGCAGTACTTC. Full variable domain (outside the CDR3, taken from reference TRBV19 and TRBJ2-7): DGGITQSPKYLFRKEGQNVTLSCEQNLNHDAMYWYRQDPGQGLRLIYYSQIVNDFQKGDIAEGYSVSREKKESFPLTVTSAQKNPTAFYLCASSIGRSYEQYFGPGTRLTVT.

CDR3 sequence reads: CASSRGLAAYNEQFF. CDR3 DNA sequence: TGTGCCAGCTCGCGGGGACTAGCGGCGTACAATGAGCAGTTCTTC. V usage is TRBV28 and J usage is TRBJ2-1; 11 positions match TRBD2. V shed 8 bases and J 4 bases; nucleotides not matched to a gene: 7. Germline CDR1 and CDR2: MDHEN and SYDVKM. The CDR3 runs 15 residues.

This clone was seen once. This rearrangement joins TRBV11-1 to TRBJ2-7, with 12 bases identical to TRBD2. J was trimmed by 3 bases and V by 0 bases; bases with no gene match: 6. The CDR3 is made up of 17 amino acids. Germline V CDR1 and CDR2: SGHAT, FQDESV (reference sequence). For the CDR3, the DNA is TGTGCCAGCAGCTTAGCTAACCGACTAGCGGGAGACTACGAGCAGTACTTC. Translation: CASSLANRLAGDYEQYF.

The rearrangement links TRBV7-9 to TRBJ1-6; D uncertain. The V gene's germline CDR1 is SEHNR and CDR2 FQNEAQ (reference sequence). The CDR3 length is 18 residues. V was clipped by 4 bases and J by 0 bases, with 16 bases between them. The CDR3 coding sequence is TGTGCCAGCAGCTCGGCAGGTTCAGCCTACTCCTATAATTCACCCCTCCACTTT. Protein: CASSSAGSAYSYNSPLHF.

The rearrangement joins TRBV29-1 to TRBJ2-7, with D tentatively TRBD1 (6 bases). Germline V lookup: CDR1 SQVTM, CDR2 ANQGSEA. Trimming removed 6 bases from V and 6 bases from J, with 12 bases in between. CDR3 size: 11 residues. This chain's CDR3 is CSVTMTGEQYF. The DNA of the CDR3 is TGCAGCGTGACTATGACAGGCGAGCAGTACTTC.

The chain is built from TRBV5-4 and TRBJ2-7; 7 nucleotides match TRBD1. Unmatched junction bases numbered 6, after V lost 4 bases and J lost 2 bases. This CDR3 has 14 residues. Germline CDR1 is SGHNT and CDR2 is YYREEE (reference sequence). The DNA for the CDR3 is TGTGCCAGCAGCCCCCGGGACAGAGCCTACGAGCAGTACTTC. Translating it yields CASSPRDRAYEQYF.

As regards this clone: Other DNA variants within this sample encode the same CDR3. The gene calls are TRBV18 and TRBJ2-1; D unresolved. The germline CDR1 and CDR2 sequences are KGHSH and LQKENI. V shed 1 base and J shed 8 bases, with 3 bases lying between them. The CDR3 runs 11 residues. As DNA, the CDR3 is TGTGCCAGCTCACCACTTGATGAGCAGTTCTTC. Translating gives CASSPLDEQFF.

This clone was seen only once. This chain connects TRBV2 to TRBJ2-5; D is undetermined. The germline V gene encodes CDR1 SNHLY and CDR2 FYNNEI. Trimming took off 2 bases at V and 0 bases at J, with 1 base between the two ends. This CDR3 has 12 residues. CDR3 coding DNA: TGTGCCAGCAGTGAATACCAAGAGACCCAGTACTTC. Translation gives CASSEYQETQYF.

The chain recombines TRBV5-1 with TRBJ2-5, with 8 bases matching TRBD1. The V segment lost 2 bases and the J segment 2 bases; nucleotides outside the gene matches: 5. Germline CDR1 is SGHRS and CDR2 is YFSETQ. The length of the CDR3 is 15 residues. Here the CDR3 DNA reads TGCGCCAGCAGCTTACGTGGGACAGGACAAGAGACCCAGTACTTC. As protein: CASSLRGTGQETQYF.

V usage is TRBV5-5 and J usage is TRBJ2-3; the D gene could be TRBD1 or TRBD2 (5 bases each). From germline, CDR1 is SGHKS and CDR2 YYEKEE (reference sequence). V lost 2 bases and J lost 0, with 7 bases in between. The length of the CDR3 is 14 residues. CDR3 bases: TGTGCCAGCAGCTTTAGGGACAGCACAGATACGCAGTATTTT. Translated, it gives CASSFRDSTDTQYF.

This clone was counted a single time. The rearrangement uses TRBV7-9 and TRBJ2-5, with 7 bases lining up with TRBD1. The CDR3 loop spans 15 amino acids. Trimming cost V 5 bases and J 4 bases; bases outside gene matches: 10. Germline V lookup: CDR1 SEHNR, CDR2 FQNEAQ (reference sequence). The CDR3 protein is CASSPTHTGAETQYF. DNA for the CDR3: TGTGCCAGCAGCCCGACCCACACAGGGGCAGAGACCCAGTACTTC.

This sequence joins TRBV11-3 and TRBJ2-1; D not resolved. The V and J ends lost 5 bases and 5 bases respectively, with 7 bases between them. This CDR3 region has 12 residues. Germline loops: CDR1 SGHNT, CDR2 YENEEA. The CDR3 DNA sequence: TGTGCCAGCAGCGCTAACGACAATGAGCAGTTCTTC. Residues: CASSANDNEQFF.

The CDR3 bases are TGCAGCGTCGGGGACAGGCGGAACACTGAAGCTTTCTTT. It codes for CSVGDRRNTEAFF. The chain carries TRBV29-1 and TRBJ1-1; 8 nucleotides match TRBD1. After removal of 6 bases from V and 1 base from J, the junction contained 4 bases not matched to a gene. Germline CDR1 is SQVTM and CDR2 is ANQGSEA. This CDR3 has 13 amino acids.

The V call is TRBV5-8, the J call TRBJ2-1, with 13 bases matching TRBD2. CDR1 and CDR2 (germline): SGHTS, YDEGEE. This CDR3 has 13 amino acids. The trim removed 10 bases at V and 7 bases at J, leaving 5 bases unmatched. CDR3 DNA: TGTGCCGGGGGACTAGCGGGGTTGAATGAGCAGTTCTTC. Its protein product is CAGGLAGLNEQFF.

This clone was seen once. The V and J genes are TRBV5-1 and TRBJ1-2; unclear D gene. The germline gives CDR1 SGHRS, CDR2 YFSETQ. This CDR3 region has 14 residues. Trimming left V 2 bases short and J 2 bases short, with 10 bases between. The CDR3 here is CASSFSWLNYGYTF. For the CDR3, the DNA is TGCGCCAGCAGCTTTTCGTGGTTGAACTATGGCTACACCTTC.

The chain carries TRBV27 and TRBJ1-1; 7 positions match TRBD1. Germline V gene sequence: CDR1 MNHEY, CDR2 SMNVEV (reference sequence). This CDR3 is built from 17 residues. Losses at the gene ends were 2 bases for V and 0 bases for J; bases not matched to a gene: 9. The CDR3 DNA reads TGTGCCAGCAGTTTAACTGGGACAGTGCCCATGAACACTGAAGCTTTCTTT. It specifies CASSLTGTVPMNTEAFF.

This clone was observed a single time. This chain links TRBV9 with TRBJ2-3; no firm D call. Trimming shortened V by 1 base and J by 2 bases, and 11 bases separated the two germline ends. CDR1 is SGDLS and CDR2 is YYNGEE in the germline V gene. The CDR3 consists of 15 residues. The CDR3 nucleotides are TGTGCCAGCAGCGTACTGGCAGATGACACAGATACGCAGTATTTT. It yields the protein CASSVLADDTDTQYF. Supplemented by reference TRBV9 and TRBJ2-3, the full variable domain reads DSGVTQTPKHLITATGQRVTLRCSPRSGDLSVYWYQQSLDQGLQFLIQYYNGEERAKGNILERFSAQQFPDLHSELNLSSLELGDSALYFCASSVLADDTDTQYFGPGTRLTVL.

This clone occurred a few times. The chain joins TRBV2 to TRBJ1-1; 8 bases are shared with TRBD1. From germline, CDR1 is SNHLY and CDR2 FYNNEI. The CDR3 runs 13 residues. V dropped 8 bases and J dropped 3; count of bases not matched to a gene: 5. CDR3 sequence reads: CASLTTGDTEAFF. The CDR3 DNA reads TGTGCCAGCCTTACGACAGGGGACACTGAAGCTTTCTTT.